A single sample gave rise to the 5 T cell receptor beta chains below, sequenced in a study of OX40 agonist ivuxolimab in advanced cancers. The assay was immunoSEQ multiplex PCR, and TCRdb's table has in-frame clones only and misses some. The repertoire has over 80,000 clones, roughly 90% of them found once; the top ten carry roughly 0.32%. Sequencing used CD4+ or CD8+ T cells sorted from blood, obtained in a trial of the OX40 agonist ivuxolimab. The receptors were gathered from an adult with an advanced solid tumor such as melanoma, head and neck, liver or kidney cancer.

The chain recombines TRBV28 with TRBJ2-4; TRBD1 matches at 11 bases. The CDR3 has 14 amino acids. Germline CDR1 reads MDHEN; CDR2 reads SYDVKM. V trimming: 5 bases; J trimming: 7 bases; junction bases outside the gene matches: 4. CDR3 DNA: TGTGCCAGCAGTCCGGGACAGGGGGGGAACATTCAGTACTTC. This gives the protein CASSPGQGGNIQYF.

This chain joins TRBV28 and TRBJ1-6; tentative D call: TRBD1 (5 bases). The V and J ends lost 4 bases and 6 bases respectively, with 13 bases between them. Germline V gene data show CDR1 as MDHEN and CDR2 as SYDVKM. This CDR3 spans 15 amino acids. The DNA of the CDR3 is TGTGCCAGCAGTTCCACGGGACGGGCTAATTCACCCCTCCACTTT. Amino acids: CASSSTGRANSPLHF.

This clone has just a few counts. The rearrangement joins TRBV6-6 to TRBJ2-7; D tentatively reads TRBD1 or TRBD2 (7 bases each). Germline CDR1 MNHNY, CDR2 SVGAGI (reference sequence). The CDR3 contains 15 residues. Trimming removed 7 bases at V and 2 bases at J, with 18 bases between. CDR3 sequence (DNA): TGTGCCAGCATAGGAGGGGGGGACAGAACCTACGAGCAGTACTTC. This encodes CASIGGGDRTYEQYF.

V is TRBV28 and J is TRBJ1-5; D remains unclear. The CDR3 has 12 amino acids. V lost 7 bases and J 6 bases, leaving 10 bases between the germline ends. CDR1 and CDR2 (germline): MDHEN, SYDVKM. DNA for the CDR3: TGTGCCAGCAACTCCATGAGTCAGCCCCAGCATTTT. Its translation is CASNSMSQPQHF.

The chain employs TRBV10-3 and TRBJ2-1; possible D gene TRBD2, 5 bases. The V end was cut by 8 bases, the J end by 5 bases, with 13 bases between. The CDR3 spans 13 residues. Germline CDR1 is ENHRY and CDR2 is SYGVKD. The CDR3 DNA reads TGTGCCATCTCTCTAGCCACTGACAATGAGCAGTTCTTC. Its protein product is CAISLATDNEQFF.